Given below is one TCR beta chain in context. Antigen specificity is unknown. V was clipped by 6 bases and J by 0 bases, with 11 bases between them. The CDR3 length is 14 residues. The V gene's germline CDR1 is MGHDK and CDR2 SYGVNS. These data originate in a study of human versus mouse CDR3 diversity and MHC coevolution. Study-level points and caveats: Human CDR3s averaged more deletions and insertions than mouse CDR3s.

The repertoire was sequenced with immunoSEQ multiplex PCR; TCRdb's copy has only in-frame clones and lacks some. Of some 80,000 clones listed, roughly 92% are singletons. Input material: naive CD4+ T cells from blood. Stated subset: CD45RO-negative CD62L-positive naive CD4 T cells. This receptor was identified in a person aged 30 to 69 in good health. The chain recombines TRBV25-1 with TRBJ1-1; D possibly corresponds to TRBD1 (5 bases). This CDR3 reads CASRPGSMNTEAFF. The CDR3 DNA follows: TGTGCCAGCAGGCCAGGGTCCATGAACACTGAAGCTTTCTTT.